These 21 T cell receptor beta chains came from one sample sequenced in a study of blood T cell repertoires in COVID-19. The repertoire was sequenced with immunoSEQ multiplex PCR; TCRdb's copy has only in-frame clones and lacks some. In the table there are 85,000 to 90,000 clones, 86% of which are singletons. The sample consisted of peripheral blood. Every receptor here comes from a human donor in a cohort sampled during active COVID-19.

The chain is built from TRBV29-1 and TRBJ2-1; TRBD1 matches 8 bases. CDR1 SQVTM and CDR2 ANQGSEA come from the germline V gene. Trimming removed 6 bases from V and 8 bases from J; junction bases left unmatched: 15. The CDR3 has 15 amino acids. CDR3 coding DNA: TGCAGCGTGTCACAAGTGGGTCCAGGGGGCGATGAGCAGTTCTTC. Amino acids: CSVSQVGPGGDEQFF.

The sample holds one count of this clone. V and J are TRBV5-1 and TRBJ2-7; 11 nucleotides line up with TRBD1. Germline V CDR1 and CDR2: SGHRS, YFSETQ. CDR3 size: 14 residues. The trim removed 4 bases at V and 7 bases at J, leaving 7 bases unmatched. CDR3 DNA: TGCGCCAGCAGCATGGACAGGGGGCTGGGGGAGCAGTACTTC. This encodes CASSMDRGLGEQYF.

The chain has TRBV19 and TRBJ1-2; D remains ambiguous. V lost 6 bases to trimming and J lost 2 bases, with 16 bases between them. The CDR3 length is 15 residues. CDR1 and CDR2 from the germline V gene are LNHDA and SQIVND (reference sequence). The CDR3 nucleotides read TGTGCCAGTAGCACTTTTGGAGGACCCAACTATGGCTACACCTTC. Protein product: CASSTFGGPNYGYTF.

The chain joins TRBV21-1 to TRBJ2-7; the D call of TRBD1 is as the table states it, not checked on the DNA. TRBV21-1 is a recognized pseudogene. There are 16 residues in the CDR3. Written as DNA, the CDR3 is TGTGCCAGCAGTCCAGTCAGGACAGGGGGCACCTACGAGCAGTACTTC. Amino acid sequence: CASSPVRTGGTYEQYF.

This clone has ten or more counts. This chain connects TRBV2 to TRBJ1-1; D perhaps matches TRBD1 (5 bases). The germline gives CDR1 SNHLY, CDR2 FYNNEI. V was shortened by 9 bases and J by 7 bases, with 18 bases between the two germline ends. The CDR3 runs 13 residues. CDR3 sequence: CASRYQGMGEAFF. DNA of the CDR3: TGTGCCAGTAGGTATCAGGGAATGGGTGAAGCTTTCTTT. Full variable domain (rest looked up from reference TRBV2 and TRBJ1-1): EPEVTQTPSHQVTQMGQEVILRCVPISNHLYFYWYRQILGQKVEFLVSFYNNEISEKSEIFDDQFSVERPDGSNFTLKIRSTKLEDSAMYFCASRYQGMGEAFFGQGTRLTVV.

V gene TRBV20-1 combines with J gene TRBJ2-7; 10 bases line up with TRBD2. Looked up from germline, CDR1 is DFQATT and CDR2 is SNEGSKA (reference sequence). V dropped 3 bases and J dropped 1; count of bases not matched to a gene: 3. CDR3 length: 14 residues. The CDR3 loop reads CSASTSGASYEQYF. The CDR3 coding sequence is TGCAGTGCTAGTACTAGCGGGGCATCCTACGAGCAGTACTTC.

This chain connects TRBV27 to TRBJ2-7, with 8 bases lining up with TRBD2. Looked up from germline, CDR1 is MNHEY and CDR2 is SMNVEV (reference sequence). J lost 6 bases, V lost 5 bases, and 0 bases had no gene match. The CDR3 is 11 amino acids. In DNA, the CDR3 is TGTGCCAGCAGTCGGGGGGGCGAGCAGTACTTC. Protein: CASSRGGEQYF.

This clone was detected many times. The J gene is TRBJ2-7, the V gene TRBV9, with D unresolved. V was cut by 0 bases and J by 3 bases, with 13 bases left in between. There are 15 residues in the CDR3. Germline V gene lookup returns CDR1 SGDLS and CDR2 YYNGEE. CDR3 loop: CASSVGALGNYEQYF. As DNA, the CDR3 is TGTGCCAGCAGCGTAGGGGCCCTCGGAAACTACGAGCAGTACTTC.

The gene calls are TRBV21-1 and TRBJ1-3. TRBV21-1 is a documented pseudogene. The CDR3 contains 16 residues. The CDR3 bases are TGTGCCAGCAGCAAAGCTTGGCGGAGGGTCGGAAACACCATATATTTT. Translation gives CASSKAWRRVGNTIYF.

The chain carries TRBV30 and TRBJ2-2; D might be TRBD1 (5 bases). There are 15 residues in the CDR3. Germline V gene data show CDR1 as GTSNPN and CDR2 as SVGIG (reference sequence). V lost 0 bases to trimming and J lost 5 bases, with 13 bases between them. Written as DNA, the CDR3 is TGTGCCTGGAGTGTACTGGGGCAGACAACCGGGGAGCTGTTTTTT. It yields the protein CAWSVLGQTTGELFF.

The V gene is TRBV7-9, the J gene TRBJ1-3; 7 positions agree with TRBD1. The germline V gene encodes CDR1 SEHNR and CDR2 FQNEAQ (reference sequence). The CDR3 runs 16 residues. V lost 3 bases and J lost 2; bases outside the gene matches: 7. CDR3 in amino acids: CASSLGAGGPGNTIYF. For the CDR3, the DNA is TGTGCCAGCAGCTTGGGGGCAGGGGGTCCTGGAAACACCATATATTTT.

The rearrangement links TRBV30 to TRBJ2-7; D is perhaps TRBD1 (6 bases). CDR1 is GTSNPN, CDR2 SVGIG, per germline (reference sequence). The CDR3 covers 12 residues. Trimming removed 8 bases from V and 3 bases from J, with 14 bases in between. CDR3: CALGDTYYEQYF. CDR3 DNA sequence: TGTGCCCTGGGGGACACTTACTACGAGCAGTACTTC.

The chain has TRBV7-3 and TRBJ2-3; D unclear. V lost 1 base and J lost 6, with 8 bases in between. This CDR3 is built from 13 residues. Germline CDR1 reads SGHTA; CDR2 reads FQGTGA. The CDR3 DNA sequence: TGTGCCAGCAGCTTAATCAATCGGGATACGCAGTATTTT. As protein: CASSLINRDTQYF.

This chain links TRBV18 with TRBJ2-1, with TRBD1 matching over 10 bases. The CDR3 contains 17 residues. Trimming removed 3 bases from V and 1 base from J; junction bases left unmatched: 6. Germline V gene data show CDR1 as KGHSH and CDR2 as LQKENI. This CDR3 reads CASSPNQGQGSYNEQFF. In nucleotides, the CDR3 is TGTGCCAGCTCACCTAACCAGGGACAGGGGTCCTACAATGAGCAGTTCTTC.

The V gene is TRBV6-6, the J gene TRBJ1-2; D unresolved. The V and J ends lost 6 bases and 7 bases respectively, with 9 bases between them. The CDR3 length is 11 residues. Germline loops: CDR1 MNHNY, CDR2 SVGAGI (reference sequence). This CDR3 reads CASSGVGGYTF. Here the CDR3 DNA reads TGTGCCAGCAGCGGAGTTGGTGGCTACACCTTC.

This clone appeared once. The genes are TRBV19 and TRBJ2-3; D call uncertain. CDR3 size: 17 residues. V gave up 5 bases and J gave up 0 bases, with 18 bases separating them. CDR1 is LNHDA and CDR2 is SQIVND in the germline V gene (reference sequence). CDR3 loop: CASSPLPGQPSTDTQYF. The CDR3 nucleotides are TGTGCCAGTAGTCCCCTACCCGGTCAACCTAGCACAGATACGCAGTATTTT.

The CDR3 DNA is TGTGCCAGCAGTCCGGGAGCTTATCAGCCCCAGCATTTT. Its protein is CASSPGAYQPQHF. J is TRBJ1-5 and V is TRBV6-5, with D unclear. Trimming shortened V by 5 bases and J by 5 bases, and 10 bases separated the two germline ends. CDR1 and CDR2 from the germline V gene are MNHEY and SVGAGI. CDR3 length equals 13 residues.

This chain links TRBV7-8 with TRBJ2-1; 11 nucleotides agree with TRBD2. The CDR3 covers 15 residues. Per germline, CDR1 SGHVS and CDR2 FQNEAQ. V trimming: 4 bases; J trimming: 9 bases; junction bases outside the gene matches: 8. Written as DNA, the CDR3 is TGTGCCAGCAGCTCGGTAGCGGGGGGGCCGTTTGAGCAGTTCTTC. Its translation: CASSSVAGGPFEQFF.

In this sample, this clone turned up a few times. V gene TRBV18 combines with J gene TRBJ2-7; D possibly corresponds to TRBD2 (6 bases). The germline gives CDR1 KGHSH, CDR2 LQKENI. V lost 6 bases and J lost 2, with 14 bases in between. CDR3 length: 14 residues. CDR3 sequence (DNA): TGTGCCAGCTCCGGAGGGAACCGACCCTACGAGCAGTACTTC. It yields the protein CASSGGNRPYEQYF.

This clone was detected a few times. CDR3 nucleotides: TGTGCCAGCAGCCAACTAGCGGGACAGGGAGGAAACACCATATATTTT. Protein product: CASSQLAGQGGNTIYF. The genes are TRBV7-9 and TRBJ1-3; 9 nucleotides line up with TRBD1. Germline CDR1 reads SEHNR; CDR2 reads FQNEAQ (reference sequence). CDR3 length: 16 residues. V dropped 5 bases and J dropped 4; count of bases not matched to a gene: 9.

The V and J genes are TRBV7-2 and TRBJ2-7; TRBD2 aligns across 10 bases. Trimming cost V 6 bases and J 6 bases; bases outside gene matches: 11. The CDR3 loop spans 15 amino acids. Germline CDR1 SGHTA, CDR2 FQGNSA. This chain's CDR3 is CASSFRGTSVSEQYF. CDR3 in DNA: TGTGCCAGCAGTTTTCGCGGGACTAGCGTATCCGAGCAGTACTTC.